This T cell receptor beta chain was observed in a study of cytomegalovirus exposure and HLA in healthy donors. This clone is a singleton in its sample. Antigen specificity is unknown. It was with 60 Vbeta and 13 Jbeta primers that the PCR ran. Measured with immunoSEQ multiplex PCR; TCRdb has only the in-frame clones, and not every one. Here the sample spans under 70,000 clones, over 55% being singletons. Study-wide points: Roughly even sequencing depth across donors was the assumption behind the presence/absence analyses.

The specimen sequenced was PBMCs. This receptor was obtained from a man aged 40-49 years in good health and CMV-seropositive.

The CDR3 DNA is TGTGCCAGCTCACCAATCGGGGGGCGGAATGAGCAGTTCTTC. It translates to CASSPIGGRNEQFF. The chain employs TRBV18 and TRBJ2-1, with D possibly TRBD2 on 7 matching bases. Between the trimmed V and J ends, which lost 2 bases and 7 bases, there was a span of 12 bases. Germline V gene data show CDR1 as KGHSH and CDR2 as LQKENI. The CDR3 sequence is 14 residues long.